This section outlines one TCR beta chain sequence together with its context. J was trimmed by 4 bases and V by 8 bases; bases with no gene match: 8. The CDR3 runs 14 residues. Germline CDR1 reads SNHLY; CDR2 reads FYNNEI. Control samples came 1 year after myeloablative marrow transplants with methotrexate plus calcineurin inhibitor. The sample belongs to a study of T cells after posttransplantation cyclophosphamide. Sequencing was performed with immunoSEQ multiplex PCR; in TCRdb, only in-frame clones are kept and a portion is missing. The data hold some 15,000 clones, with about four fifths observed a single time.

The receptor was isolated from a male patient in his thirties who received an allogeneic stem cell transplant from an unrelated donor, was CMV-positive, and had acute and chronic GVHD. Some T cells may be transferred from the graft donor. Sequenced material: PBMCs, taken 410 to 450 days after allogeneic stem cell transplant with calcineurin inhibitor and methotrexate. The gene calls are TRBV2 and TRBJ1-5; TRBD1 matches at 7 bases. The DNA of the CDR3 is TGTGCCAGCGGGGCGACAGGGCGAAATCAGCCCCAGCATTTT. This gives the protein CASGATGRNQPQHF.